This TCR beta chain was recovered during a study of blood T cell repertoires in COVID-19. V shed 5 bases and J shed 11 bases, with 22 bases lying between them. There are 15 residues in the CDR3. Germline V gene sequence: CDR1 SGHVS, CDR2 FQNEAQ. The authors' processing: Reference gene primer amplification gave estimated nucleated cell counts. Repertoires were generated with immunoSEQ multiplex PCR, while TCRdb's copy carries only in-frame clones and drops some. V and J calls and clone size come straight from that table; D and trimming were deduced from the DNA. The data show 40,000 to 50,000 clones, about 86% seen once.

V gene TRBV7-8 combines with J gene TRBJ1-5, with D possibly matching TRBD1 (5 bases). The sample comprised peripheral blood. The sequence came from a man aged 65 to 79 with acute or convalescent COVID-19. The CDR3 loop is CASSDIRDFQRSQHF. In DNA form, the CDR3 reads TGTGCCAGCAGCGATATCCGGGACTTCCAACGGTCCCAGCATTTT.